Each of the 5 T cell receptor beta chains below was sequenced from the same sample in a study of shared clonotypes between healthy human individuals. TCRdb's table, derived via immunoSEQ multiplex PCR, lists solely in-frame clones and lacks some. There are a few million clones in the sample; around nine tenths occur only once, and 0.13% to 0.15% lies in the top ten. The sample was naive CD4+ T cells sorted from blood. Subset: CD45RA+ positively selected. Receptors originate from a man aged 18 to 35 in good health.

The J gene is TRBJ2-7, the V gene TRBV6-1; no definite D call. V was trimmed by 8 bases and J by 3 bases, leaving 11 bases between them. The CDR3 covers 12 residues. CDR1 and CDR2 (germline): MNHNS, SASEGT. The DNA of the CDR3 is TGTGCCAGCCGGAGAAAGGACTACGAGCAGTACTTC. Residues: CASRRKDYEQYF.

As DNA, the CDR3 is TGTGCCAGCAGCGCCTTAGCCGAGAACACTGAAGCTTTCTTT. Residues: CASSALAENTEAFF. The chain uses TRBV9 and TRBJ1-1; D gene unclear. Germline CDR1 and CDR2: SGDLS and YYNGEE. This CDR3 comprises 14 residues. Trimming left V 3 bases short and J 1 base short, with 10 bases between.

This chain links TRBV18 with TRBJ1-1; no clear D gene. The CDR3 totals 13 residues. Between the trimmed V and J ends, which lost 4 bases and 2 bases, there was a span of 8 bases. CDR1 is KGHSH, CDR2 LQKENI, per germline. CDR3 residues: CASSQGPNTEAFF. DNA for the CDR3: TGTGCCAGCTCACAAGGACCAAACACTGAAGCTTTCTTT.

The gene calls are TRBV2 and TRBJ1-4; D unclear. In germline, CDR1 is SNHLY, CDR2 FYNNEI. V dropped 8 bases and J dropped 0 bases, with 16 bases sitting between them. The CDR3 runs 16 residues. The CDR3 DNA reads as TGTGCCAGCTCGGGGTATTTGTCGGCAACTAATGAAAAACTGTTTTTT. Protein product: CASSGYLSATNEKLFF.

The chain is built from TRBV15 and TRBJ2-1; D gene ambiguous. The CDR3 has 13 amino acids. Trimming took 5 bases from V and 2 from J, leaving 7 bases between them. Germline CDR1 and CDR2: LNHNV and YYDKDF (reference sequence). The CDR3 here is CATSPRPYNEQFF. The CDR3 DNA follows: TGTGCCACCAGCCCCCGCCCCTACAATGAGCAGTTCTTC.